This T cell receptor beta chain was recovered during a study of cytomegalovirus exposure and HLA in healthy donors. The study, taken as a whole, reports: Donors belonging to an Asian-associated ancestry cluster reportedly showed fewer N-insertions in productive TCRs than the approximately 670-donor mean, according to what a later analysis found. Accurate predictions that matched the HLA-A and HLA-B alleles of most subjects were reportedly made from TCR beta sequences.

A word on this clone: The target antigen is unknown.

The CDR3 has 16 amino acids. V trimming: 5 bases; J trimming: 6 bases; junction bases outside the gene matches: 5. Germline CDR1 reads SGHNT; CDR2 reads YENEEA. 13 Jbeta primers and 60 Vbeta primers were used for the PCR. TCRdb's table, derived via immunoSEQ multiplex PCR, lists solely in-frame clones and lacks some. The sample holds 150,000 to 200,000 clones; about four fifths are singletons and the top ten take under 5%. Specimen: PBMCs. This TCR came from a girl aged 5-17 years in good health and CMV-seropositive. The chain joins TRBV11-3 to TRBJ2-2, with TRBD2 identical over 14 bases. This CDR3 is CASSPGTSGGAGELFF. CDR3 sequence (DNA): TGTGCCAGCAGCCCAGGGACTAGCGGGGGAGCCGGGGAGCTGTTTTTT.